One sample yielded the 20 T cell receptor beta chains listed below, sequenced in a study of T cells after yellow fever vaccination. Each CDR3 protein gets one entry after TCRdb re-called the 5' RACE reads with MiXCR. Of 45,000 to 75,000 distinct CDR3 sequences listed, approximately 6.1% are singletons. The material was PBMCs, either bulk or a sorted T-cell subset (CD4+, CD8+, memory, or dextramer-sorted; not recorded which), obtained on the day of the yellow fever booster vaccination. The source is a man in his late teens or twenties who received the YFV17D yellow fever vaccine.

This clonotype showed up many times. CDR3 protein: CASSSWDRPAGELFF. In nucleotides, the CDR3 is TGTGCCAGCAGCTCGTGGGACAGGCCGGCCGGGGAGCTGTTTTTT. The chain uses TRBV7-8 and TRBJ2-2; 8 bases are shared with TRBD1. V gave up 4 bases and J gave up 6 bases; unmatched junction bases: 7. This CDR3 spans 15 amino acids. CDR1 is SGHVS and CDR2 is FQNEAQ in the germline V gene.

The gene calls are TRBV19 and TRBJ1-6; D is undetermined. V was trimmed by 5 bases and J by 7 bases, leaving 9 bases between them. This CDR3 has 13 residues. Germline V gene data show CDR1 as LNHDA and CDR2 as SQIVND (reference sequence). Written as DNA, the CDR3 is TGTGCCAGTAGTCCGAGGCCCAATTCACCCCTCCACTTT. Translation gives CASSPRPNSPLHF.

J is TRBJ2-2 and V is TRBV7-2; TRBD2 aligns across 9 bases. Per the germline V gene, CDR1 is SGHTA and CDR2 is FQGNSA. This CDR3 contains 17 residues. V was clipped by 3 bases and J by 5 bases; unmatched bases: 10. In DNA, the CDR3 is TGTGCCAGCAGCTTTTTGCGGGGGGGCCTTGAAACCGGGGAGCTGTTTTTT. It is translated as CASSFLRGGLETGELFF.

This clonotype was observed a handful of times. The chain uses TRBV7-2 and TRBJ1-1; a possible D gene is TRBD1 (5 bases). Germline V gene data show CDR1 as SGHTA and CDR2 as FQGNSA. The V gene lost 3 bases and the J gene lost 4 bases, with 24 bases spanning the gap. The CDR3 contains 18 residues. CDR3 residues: CASSFARWDLRSATEAFF. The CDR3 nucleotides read TGTGCCAGCAGCTTCGCGCGTTGGGACCTCAGGTCGGCCACTGAAGCTTTCTTT.

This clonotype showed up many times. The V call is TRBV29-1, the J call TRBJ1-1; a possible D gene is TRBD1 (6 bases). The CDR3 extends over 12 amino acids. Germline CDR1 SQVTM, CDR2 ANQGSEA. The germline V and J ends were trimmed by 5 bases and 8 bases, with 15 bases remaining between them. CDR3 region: CSVRGDNLEAFF. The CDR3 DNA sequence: TGCAGCGTTCGCGGGGACAACCTCGAAGCTTTCTTT. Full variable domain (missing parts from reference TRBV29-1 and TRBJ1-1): SAVISQKPSRDICQRGTSLTIQCQVDSQVTMMFWYRQQPGQSLTLIATANQGSEATYESGFVIDKFPISRPNLTFSTLTVSNMSPEDSSIYLCSVRGDNLEAFFGQGTRLTVV.

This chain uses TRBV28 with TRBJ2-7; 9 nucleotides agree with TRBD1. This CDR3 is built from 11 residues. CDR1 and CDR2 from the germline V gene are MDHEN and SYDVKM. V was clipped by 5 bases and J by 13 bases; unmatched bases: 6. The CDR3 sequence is CASSLRDRVYV. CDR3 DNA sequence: TGTGCCAGCAGTCTCCGGGACAGGGTTTACGTC.

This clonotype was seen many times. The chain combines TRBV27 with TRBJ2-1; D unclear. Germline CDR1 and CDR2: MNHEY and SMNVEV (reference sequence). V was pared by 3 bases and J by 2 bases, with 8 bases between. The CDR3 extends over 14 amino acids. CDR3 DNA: TGTGCCAGCAGTTTTAAGAGCCCCTACAATGAGCAGTTCTTC. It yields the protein CASSFKSPYNEQFF.

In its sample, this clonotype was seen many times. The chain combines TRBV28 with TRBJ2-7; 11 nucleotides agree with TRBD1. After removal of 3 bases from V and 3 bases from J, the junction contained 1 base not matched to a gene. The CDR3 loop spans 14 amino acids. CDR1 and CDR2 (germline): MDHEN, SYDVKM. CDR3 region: CASSFGTGGYEQYF. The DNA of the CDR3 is TGTGCCAGCAGTTTTGGGACAGGGGGCTACGAGCAGTACTTC.

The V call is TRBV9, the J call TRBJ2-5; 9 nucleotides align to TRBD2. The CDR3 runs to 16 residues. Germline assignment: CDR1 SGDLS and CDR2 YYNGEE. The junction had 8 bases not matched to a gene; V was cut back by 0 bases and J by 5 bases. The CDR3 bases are TGTGCCAGCAGCGTAGACTTTGCGGGGGGGCTGGAGACCCAGTACTTC. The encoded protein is CASSVDFAGGLETQYF.

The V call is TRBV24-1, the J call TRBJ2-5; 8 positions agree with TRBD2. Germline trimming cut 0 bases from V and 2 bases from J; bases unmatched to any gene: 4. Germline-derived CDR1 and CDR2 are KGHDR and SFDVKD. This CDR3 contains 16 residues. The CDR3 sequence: CATSDLGLARQETQYF. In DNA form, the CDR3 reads TGTGCCACCAGTGATTTGGGACTAGCAAGACAAGAGACCCAGTACTTC.

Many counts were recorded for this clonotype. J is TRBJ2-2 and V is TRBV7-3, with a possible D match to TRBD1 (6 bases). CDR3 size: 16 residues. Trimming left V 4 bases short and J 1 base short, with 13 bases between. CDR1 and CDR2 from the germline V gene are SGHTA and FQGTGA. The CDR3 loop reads CASSSSATGNTGELFF. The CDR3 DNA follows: TGTGCCAGCAGCTCCTCGGCGACAGGGAACACCGGGGAGCTGTTTTTT.

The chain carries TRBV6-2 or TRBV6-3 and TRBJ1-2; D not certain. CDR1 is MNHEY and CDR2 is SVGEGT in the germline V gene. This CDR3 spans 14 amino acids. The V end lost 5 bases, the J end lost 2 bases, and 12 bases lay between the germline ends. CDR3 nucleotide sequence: TGTGCCAGCAGTAAGGACGGAGAAAACTATGGCTACACCTTC. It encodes CASSKDGENYGYTF.

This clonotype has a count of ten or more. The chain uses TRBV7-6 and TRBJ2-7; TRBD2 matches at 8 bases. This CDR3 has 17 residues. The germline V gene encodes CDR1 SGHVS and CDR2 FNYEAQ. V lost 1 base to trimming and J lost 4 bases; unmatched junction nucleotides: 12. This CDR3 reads CASSLGGLGRGAYEQYF. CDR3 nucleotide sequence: TGTGCCAGCAGCTTAGGGGGCCTCGGGCGGGGGGCTTACGAGCAGTACTTC.

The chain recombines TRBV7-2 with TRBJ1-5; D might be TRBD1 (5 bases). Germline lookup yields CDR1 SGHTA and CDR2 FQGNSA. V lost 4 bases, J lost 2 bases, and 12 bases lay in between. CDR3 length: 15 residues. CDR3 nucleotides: TGTGCCAGCAGCTGGAAGTGGGGGGGCAATCAGCCCCAGCATTTT. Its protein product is CASSWKWGGNQPQHF.

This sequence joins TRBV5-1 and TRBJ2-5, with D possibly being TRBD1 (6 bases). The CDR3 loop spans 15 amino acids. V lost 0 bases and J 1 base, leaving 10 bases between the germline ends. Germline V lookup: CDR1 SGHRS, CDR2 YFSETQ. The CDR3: CASSLGGGLQETQYF. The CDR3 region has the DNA TGCGCCAGCAGCTTGGGAGGGGGTCTCCAAGAGACCCAGTACTTC.

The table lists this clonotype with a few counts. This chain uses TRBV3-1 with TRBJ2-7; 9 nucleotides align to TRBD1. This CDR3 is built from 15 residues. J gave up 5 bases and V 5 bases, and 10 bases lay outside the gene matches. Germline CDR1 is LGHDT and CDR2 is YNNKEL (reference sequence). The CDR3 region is CASSYPGQGRHEQYF. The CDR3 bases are TGTGCCAGCAGCTACCCCGGACAGGGGCGACACGAGCAGTACTTC.

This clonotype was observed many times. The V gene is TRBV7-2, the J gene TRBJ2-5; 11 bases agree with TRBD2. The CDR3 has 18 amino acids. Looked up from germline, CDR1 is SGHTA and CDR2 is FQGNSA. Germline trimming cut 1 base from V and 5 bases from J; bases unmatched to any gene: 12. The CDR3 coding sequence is TGTGCCAGCAGCTTAGGGGCTAGCGGGGGGCCCTGGGGTGAGACCCAGTACTTC. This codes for CASSLGASGGPWGETQYF.

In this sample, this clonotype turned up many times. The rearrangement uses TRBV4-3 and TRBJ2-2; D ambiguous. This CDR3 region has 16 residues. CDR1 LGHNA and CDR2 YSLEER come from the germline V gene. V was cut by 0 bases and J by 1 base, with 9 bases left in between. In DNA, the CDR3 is TGCGCCAGCAGCCAAGATGGGTGGGGGAACACCGGGGAGCTGTTTTTT. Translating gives CASSQDGWGNTGELFF.

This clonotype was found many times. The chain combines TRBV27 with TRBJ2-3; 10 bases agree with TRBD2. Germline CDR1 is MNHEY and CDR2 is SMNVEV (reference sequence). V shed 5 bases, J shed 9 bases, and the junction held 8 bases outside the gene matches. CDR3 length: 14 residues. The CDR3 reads CASSPGLAVETQYF. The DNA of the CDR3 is TGTGCCAGCAGTCCCGGACTAGCGGTGGAGACGCAGTATTTT.

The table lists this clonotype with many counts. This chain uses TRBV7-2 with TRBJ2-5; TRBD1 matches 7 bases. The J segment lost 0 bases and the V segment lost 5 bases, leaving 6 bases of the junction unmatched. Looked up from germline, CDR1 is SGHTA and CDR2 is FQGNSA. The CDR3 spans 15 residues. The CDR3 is CASSLQGLYQETQYF. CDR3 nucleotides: TGTGCCAGCAGCCTACAGGGGCTGTACCAAGAGACCCAGTACTTC.